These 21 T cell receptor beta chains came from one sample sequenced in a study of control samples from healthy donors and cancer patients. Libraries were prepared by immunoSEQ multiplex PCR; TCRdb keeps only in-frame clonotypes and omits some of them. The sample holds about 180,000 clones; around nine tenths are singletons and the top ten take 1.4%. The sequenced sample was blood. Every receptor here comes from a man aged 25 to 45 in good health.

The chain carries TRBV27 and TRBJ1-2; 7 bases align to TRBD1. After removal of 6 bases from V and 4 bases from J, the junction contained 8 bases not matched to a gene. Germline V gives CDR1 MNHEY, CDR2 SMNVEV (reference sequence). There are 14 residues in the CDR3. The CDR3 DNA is TGTGCCAGCAGGCCAGGGGGTTGGATCTATGGCTACACCTTC. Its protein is CASRPGGWIYGYTF.

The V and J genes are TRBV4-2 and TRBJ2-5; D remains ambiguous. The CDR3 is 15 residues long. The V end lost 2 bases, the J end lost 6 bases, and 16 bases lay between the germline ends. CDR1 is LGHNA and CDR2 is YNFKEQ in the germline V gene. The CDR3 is CASSQLDNAVKTQYF. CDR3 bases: TGTGCCAGCAGCCAACTTGACAATGCGGTGAAGACCCAGTACTTC.

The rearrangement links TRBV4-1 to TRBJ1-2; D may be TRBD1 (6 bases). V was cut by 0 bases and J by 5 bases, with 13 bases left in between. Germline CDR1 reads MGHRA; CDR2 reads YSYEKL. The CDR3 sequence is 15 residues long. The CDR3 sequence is CASSQDFTGRYGYTF. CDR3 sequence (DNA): TGCGCCAGCAGCCAAGATTTTACAGGGCGATATGGCTACACCTTC.

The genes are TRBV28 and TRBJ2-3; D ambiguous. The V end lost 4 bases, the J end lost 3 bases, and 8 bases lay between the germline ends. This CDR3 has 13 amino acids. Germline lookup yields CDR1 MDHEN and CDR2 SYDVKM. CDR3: CASSYGVTDTQYF. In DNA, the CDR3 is TGTGCCAGCAGTTATGGGGTGACAGATACGCAGTATTTT.

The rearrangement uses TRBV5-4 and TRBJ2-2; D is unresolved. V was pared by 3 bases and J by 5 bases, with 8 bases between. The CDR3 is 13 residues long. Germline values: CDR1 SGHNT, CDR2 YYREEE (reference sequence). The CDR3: CASSSPGTGELFF. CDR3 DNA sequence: TGTGCCAGCAGCTCGCCGGGTACCGGGGAGCTGTTTTTT.

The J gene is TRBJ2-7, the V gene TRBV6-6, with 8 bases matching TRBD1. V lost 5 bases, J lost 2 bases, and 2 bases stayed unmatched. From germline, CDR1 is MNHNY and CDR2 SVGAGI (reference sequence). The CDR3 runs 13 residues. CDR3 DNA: TGTGCCAGCAGTAGGACAGGGCCCTACGAGCAGTACTTC. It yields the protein CASSRTGPYEQYF.

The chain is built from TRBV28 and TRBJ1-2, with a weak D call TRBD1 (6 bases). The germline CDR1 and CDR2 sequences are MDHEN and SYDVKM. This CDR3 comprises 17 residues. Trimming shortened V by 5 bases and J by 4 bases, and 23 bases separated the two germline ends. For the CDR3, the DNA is TGTGCCAGCAGTCTTCCCATGGGGGCTCCACTCATCTATGGCTACACCTTC. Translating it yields CASSLPMGAPLIYGYTF.

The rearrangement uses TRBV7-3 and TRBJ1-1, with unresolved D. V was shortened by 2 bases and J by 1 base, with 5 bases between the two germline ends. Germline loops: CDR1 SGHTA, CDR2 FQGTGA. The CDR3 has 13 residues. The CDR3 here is CASSLQTNTEAFF. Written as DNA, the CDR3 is TGTGCCAGCAGCTTACAAACGAACACTGAAGCTTTCTTT.

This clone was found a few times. The CDR3 is CASSDYRGNSPLHF. CDR3 DNA sequence: TGTGCCAGCAGTGATTACAGGGGTAATTCACCCCTCCACTTT. The rearrangement uses TRBV2 and TRBJ1-6, with TRBD1 matching 7 bases. V lost 3 bases, J lost 6 bases, and 2 bases stayed unmatched. CDR1 SNHLY and CDR2 FYNNEI come from the germline V gene. The CDR3 length is 14 residues.

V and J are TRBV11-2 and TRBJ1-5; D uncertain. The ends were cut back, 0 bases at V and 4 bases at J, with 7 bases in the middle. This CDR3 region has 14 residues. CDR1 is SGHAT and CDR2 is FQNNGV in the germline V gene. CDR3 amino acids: CASSLEGLNQPQHF. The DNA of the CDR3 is TGTGCCAGCAGCTTAGAGGGGTTGAATCAGCCCCAGCATTTT.

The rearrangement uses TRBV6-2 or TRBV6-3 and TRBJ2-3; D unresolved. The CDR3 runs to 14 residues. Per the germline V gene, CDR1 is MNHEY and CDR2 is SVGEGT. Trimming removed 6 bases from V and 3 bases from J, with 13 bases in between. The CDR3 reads CASSPGARTDTQYF. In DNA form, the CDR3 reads TGTGCCAGCAGCCCCGGTGCGAGAACAGATACGCAGTATTTT.

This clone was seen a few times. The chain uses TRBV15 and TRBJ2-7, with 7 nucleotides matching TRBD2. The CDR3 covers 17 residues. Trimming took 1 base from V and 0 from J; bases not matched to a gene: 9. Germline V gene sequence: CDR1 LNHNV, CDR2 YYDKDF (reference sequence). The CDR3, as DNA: TGTGCCACCAGCAGAGGAGAGGCGGGGGTGAGCTCCTACGAGCAGTACTTC. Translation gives CATSRGEAGVSSYEQYF.

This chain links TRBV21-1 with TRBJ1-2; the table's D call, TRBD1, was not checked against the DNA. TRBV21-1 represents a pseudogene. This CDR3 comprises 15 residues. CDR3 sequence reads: CASSKLPGQRYGYTF. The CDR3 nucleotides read TGTGCCAGCAGCAAACTCCCGGGACAGAGATATGGCTACACCTTC.

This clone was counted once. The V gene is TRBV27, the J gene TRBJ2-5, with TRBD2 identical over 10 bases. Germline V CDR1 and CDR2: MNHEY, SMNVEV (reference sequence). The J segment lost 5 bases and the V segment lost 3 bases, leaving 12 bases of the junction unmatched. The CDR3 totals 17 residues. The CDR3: CASSFRTSGDLRETQYF. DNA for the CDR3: TGTGCCAGCAGTTTTCGGACTAGCGGAGACCTCCGGGAGACCCAGTACTTC.

The CDR3 reads CASSQVRPGAGAEAFF. The CDR3 nucleotides read TGTGCCAGCAGCCAGGTCCGGCCGGGGGCGGGTGCTGAAGCTTTCTTT. The chain combines TRBV3-1 (or the pseudogene TRBV3-2) with TRBJ1-1; D may be TRBD1 (6 bases). Germline-derived CDR1 and CDR2 are LGHDT and YNNKEL (reference sequence). V shed 3 bases and J shed 6 bases, with 20 bases lying between them. The CDR3 runs to 16 residues.

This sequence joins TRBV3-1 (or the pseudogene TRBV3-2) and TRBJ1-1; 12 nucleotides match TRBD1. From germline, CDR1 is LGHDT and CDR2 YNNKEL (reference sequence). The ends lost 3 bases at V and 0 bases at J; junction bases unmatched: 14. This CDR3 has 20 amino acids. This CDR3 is CASSHNRDRGPEYLNTEAFF. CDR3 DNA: TGTGCCAGCAGCCATAACCGGGACAGGGGGCCTGAATACTTGAACACTGAAGCTTTCTTT.

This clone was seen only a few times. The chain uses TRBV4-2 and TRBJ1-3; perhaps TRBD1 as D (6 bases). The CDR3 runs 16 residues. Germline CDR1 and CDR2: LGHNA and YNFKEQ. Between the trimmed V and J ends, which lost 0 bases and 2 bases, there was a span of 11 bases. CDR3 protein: CASSQEGAGAGNTIYF. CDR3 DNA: TGTGCCAGCAGCCAAGAAGGGGCAGGGGCTGGAAACACCATATATTTT.

The CDR3 DNA reads TGTGCCAGCGGACAGGGAGCCTCCTACGAGCAGTACTTC. Its translation is CASGQGASYEQYF. V gene TRBV7-3 combines with J gene TRBJ2-7, with 8 bases aligning to TRBD1. Trimming cost V 8 bases and J 0 bases; bases outside gene matches: 3. The CDR3 totals 13 residues. Germline assignment: CDR1 SGHTA and CDR2 FQGTGA. The full variable domain, in which reference TRBV7-3 and TRBJ2-7 provide the parts outside the CDR3, is GAGVSQTPSNKVTEKGKYVELRCDPISGHTALYWYRQSLGQGPEFLIYFQGTGAADDSGLPNDRFFAVRPEGSVSTLKIQRTERGDSAVYLCASGQGASYEQYFGPGTRLTVT.

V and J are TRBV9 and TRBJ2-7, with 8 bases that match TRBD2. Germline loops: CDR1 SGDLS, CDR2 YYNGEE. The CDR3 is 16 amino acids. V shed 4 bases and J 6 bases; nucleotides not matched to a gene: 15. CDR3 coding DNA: TGTGCCAGCAGCTTAGGGACTAGTTCGGCTCGGGGCGAGCAGTACTTC. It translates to CASSLGTSSARGEQYF.

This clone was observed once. Here the CDR3 reads CASSIVSGRSYGYTF. CDR3 nucleotide sequence: TGCGCCAGCAGCATAGTATCTGGGAGGTCCTATGGCTACACCTTC. The chain is built from TRBV5-1 and TRBJ1-2; D is unclear. The V end lost 4 bases, the J end lost 4 bases, and 17 bases lay between the germline ends. Germline V gene lookup returns CDR1 SGHRS and CDR2 YFSETQ. CDR3 length: 15 residues.

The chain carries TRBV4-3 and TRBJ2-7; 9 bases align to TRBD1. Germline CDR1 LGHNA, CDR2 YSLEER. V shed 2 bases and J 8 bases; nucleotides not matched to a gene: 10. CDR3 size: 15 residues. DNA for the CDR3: TGCGCCAGCAGCCAAACCCGGGACAGGGAAGGCCAGCAGTACTTC. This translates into CASSQTRDREGQQYF.